This T cell receptor (beta chain) stems from a study of cytomegalovirus exposure and HLA in healthy donors (dated by TCRdb to the late 2010s). In the study overall: An earlier analysis of 587 of the donors reported more than 250 Gb of sequence data and some 120 million unique TCR beta sequences from 150 million to 200 million T cells. An early release that covered some 640 HLA-typed donors contained around 300 gigabases of sequencing data and roughly 84 million unique TCR sequences. Of the 300 to 500 genotyped donors, more than 75% were placed in the genetic ancestry cluster associated with self-reported Caucasian donors. The study aimed to test whether cataloging public T cell receptors could reveal signatures of past pathogen exposure. The T cell repertoires of 700 or so subjects were profiled by immunosequencing and related to cytomegalovirus serostatus. A separate validation cohort of roughly 130 different subjects was used in addition to the roughly 640-subject first cohort. The study combined high-throughput TCR immunosequencing, statistical association of individual TCRs with disease status, and machine learning to predict cytomegalovirus infection status. To study patterns of TCR occurrence, a later analysis re-analyzed previously published TCR beta repertoires from more than 550 donors and added high-resolution HLA genotyping. In the later analysis, no new phenotypic data were used to find candidate immune exposures; instead, reliance was placed on TCR beta sequences and their occurrence across donors. To decide whether each TCR beta V gene segment behaved as functional or pseudogenic, an earlier analysis of approximately 600 of the donors relied on high-throughput TCR beta sequencing. Donor age, sex, ethnicity and CMV serostatus were collected together with the repertoire data. A later genetic analysis used genome-wide SNP genotypes for about 60% of the roughly 670 donors, treating that subset as a discovery cohort. Every discovery cohort repertoire had been produced on one sequencing platform. HLA typing covered class I and class II loci at four-digit resolution. The number of donors typed differed by locus, with 629-630 for A, B, C, DRB1 and DQB1, around 520 for DQA1, over 600 for DPA1, and roughly 450 for DPB1. Because of strong linkage in the cohort, five DR-DQ haplotypes were treated as single units for association and clustering. On average, roughly 250,000 unique TCR beta nucleotide sequences were sequenced per donor among 398 genotyped donors of the cohort, with roughly 18% of those sequences being non-productive.

From cysteine to phenylalanine, the CDR3 is 17 amino acids long. Of the read, only the CDR3 DNA is kept; its 51 bases are in frame from base 1. Trimming leaves V shorter by 4 bases and J shorter by 1 base, with the junction holding 8 bases beyond the gene matches. CDR1 and CDR2, per the germline V gene (reference sequence), are SGHNT and YYREEE. In total, 600 or so healthy bone marrow donors made up the cohort. At the time of sampling, every cohort member was nominally healthy, though immune exposures that went unrecorded were likely present. The donor was CMV seropositive and belonged to the group of about 290 seropositive cohort members. A peripheral blood sample was collected from each donor, and TCR beta sequencing was performed on peripheral blood mononuclear cells. Genomic DNA was extracted from the blood cell samples with the Qiagen DNeasy Blood Extraction Kit. Receptor amplification or capture employed the immunoSEQ multiplex PCR assay. For the multiplex PCR, a mixture combining 60 forward primers for TCR Vbeta segments and 13 reverse primers for TCR Jbeta segments was used. Amplification of the CDR3 region of rearranged TCR beta genes was performed with a multiplex PCR assay on genomic DNA. The amplified TCR beta libraries were sequenced on the Illumina HiSeq System as 87-base-pair reads. The authors' pipeline ran thus. A later analysis counted tens of millions of unique TCR beta chains across the 500 to 850 repertoires, and some 11 million of these chains were shared by at least two donors. A nearest-neighbor algorithm error-corrected the raw reads and collapsed the reads into unique sequences, merging closely related sequences to remove PCR and sequencing errors. Alignment of CDR3 sequences to IMGT reference sequences was used to assign V, D and J gene segments. Each retained sequence needed at least a six-nucleotide match to both a V gene segment and a J gene segment. Rearrangements were classified as productive when the CDR3 lacked stop codons and remained in frame with V and J, and all other rearrangements were classified as non-productive. Following IMGT convention, CDR3 was defined as the stretch from the second conserved V-encoded cysteine up to the conserved J-encoded phenylalanine. The earlier analysis of 587 of the donors excluded any sequence lacking an unambiguous match to a single V gene segment. An earlier analysis of fewer than 750 of the donors called V segments functional above 56.7% productive rearrangements and segregating when the between-donor standard deviation exceeded 5%. A statistical classification framework was developed to diagnose cytomegalovirus status using the catalog of TCR beta chain sequences. V and J gene assignment, in a later analysis, came from comparing TCR nucleotide sequences with IMGT/GENE-DB human TR gene sequences. A later analysis assigned CDR3 sequences and most-parsimonious VDJ recombination scenarios with the TCRdist pipeline. In a later analysis, each TCR beta chain was defined by its CDR3 amino acid sequence together with its V-gene family, and reads without a unique V-gene family were excluded. A later analysis removed over 500 highly shared, low-generation-probability nucleotide sequences to deal with suspected cross-contamination and a sequencing artifact. In a later analysis, a clonal expansion index was calculated for each public chain from normalized within-repertoire ranks of inferred template counts. In a later analysis, generation probabilities were computed with a VDJ recombination model fitted to out-of-frame rearrangements, and the resulting probabilities were checked against IGoR. In a later analysis, hypergeometric tests were used to score TCR-TCR, TCR-HLA and TCR-CMV co-occurrence, with a repertoire-size bias correction applied to TCR pairs. False discovery rates were estimated in a later analysis by permuting HLA or CMV assignments 20 times. In a later analysis, co-occurring TCRs were grouped using DBSCAN, with TCRdist sequence similarity added in when clustering inside HLA-allele-positive subsets. Co-occurrence clustering excluded repertoires with fewer than 30,000 or more than 120,000 public chains, plus five with anomalous nucleotide sharing. TCRdb stores this immuneACCESS table with in-frame sequences only. Part of the clones is absent; in the studies checked, under half of the shortfall reflects unresolved V genes, and no reason is known for the rest. From that table come the V and J calls and clone size; the DNA was used to work out D and trimming. Recorded for this sample are 150,000 to 200,000 clones; around 80% of them occurred a single time. 2% to 3% of the sample is taken by the ten largest.

This clone was picked up one time. The antigen it recognizes is unknown. No base quality information exists; no much larger clone differs at one position. The research as a whole found: Assigning TCR associations to individual alleles was difficult when HLA alleles, especially DR and DQ, strongly co-occurred. A further reported finding was that TCR beta sequences accurately predicted the HLA-A and HLA-B alleles for most subjects in the first cohort. Compared with the roughly 710-donor mean, donors in an Asian-associated ancestry cluster had fewer N-insertions in productive TCRs, according to a later genetic analysis. Immune exposure information for the cohort was limited to CMV serostatus. Because HLA typing was missing for some donors at each locus, association tests included only the typed subset. According to a later analysis, most CMV-associated TCR beta chains appeared to be HLA-restricted, and the HLA associations seemed to be driven largely by CMV exposure. According to a later analysis, TCR association rates differed among HLA loci, with DRB1 alleles showing the most associated TCRs and HLA-C alleles showing the fewest. A cluster of highly shared sequence variants was judged likely to be a technical artifact of the sequencing pipeline. Some IMGT-functional V segments, including TRBV6-2 and TRBV6-3, could not be told apart with the 87-base-pair reads, so those segments were excluded. Presence/absence analyses assumed roughly uniform sequencing depth across donors, an assumption that may not hold. In the study, some 180 TCR beta chains were listed as associated with cytomegalovirus. Correlated functional status among segregating V segments might be attributable to linkage disequilibrium, but an unknown experimental factor could not be ruled out. Specific HLA alleles were associated with 15,000 to 20,000 TCR beta sequences at a false discovery rate of 0.05 in a later analysis. While some public TCRs were present in many individuals, most TCR sequences turned up only very rarely across donors. V-gene and J-gene trimming of TCR beta chains was associated with a missense DCLRE1C variant in a later genetic analysis, and the association was replicated in an independent cohort. A few of the identified cytomegalovirus-associated TCR beta chains were confirmed in vitro to be specific for cytomegalovirus antigens. Around 16 rarely observed V segments, including chromosome 9 orphons, were excluded from the earlier analysis of a few hundred of the donors because counts were too low. Compared with equally common non-associated chains, HLA-associated TCR beta chains in a later analysis were more clonally expanded and had lower generation probabilities. Several of the top co-occurrence clusters appeared to be linked to parvovirus B19, influenza, CMV and Epstein-Barr virus, according to a later analysis. The cohort was sequenced for TCR beta chains only, and without alpha or paired-chain data the features that could be detected were limited. The authors suggested that the approach could potentially be extended to other disease states and immunological phenotypes. An earlier analysis of approximately 540 of the donors showed that most TCR beta V segments appeared in productive rearrangements either about 87% or about 30% of the time, which broadly matched IMGT annotations. The classifier was reported to diagnose cytomegalovirus status with high specificity and sensitivity in both the original cohort and the validation cohort.

Sequenced sample: PBMCs. This sequence uses TRBV5-4 and TRBJ1-4; TRBD1 lines up with 9 middle nucleotides. This clonotype originated in a woman under 40 in good health and CMV-seropositive. CDR3 sequence: CASSTTNRGLTNEKLFF. At the DNA level, the sequence is TGTGCCAGCAGCACGACGAACAGGGGGCTAACTAATGAAAAACTGTTTTTT.